This T cell receptor (beta chain) was sequenced during a study of shared clonotypes between healthy human individuals. The DNA input per sorted-subset replicate PCR was 200 ng, corresponding to some 30,000 T cell genomes. Assay: immunoSEQ multiplex PCR; the TCRdb copy retains only in-frame clones and omits some. This table has 2 million to 2.5 million clones, approximately 95% appearing once. The CDR3 is made up of 15 amino acids. The V gene lost 3 bases and the J gene lost 2 bases, with 12 bases spanning the gap. Germline CDR1 and CDR2: ENHRY and SYGVKD. Investigators divided CD4+ cells into CD45RA+ naive and CD45RA-negative memory subsets.

This rearrangement joins TRBV10-3 to TRBJ2-3; maybe TRBD2 (6 bases). Sequencing used naive CD4+ T cells sorted from blood. Subset defined: CD45RA+ positively selected. This sequence originates from a man aged 18 to 35 in good health. The CDR3 here is CAISDSGGITDTQYF. CDR3 bases: TGTGCCATCAGTGACTCTGGGGGGATCACAGATACGCAGTATTTT.